The sequence of this T cell receptor (beta chain) was determined in a study of cytomegalovirus exposure and HLA in healthy donors. Study-level background: In an earlier analysis, some 110 million unique TCR beta sequences were found from 150 million to 200 million T cells. Findings and limits, study-wide: Specificity for CMV antigens was confirmed in vitro for a few of the CMV-associated chains.

A word on this clone: Its antigen is currently unknown.

The PCR ran on 60 Vbeta and 13 Jbeta primers. The protocol was immunoSEQ multiplex PCR, while the TCRdb copy is restricted to in-frame clones and leaves out a portion. Here the sample spans approximately 160,000 clones, over 60% being singletons. With V trimmed by 4 bases and J by 0 bases, 5 bases remained unmatched. Germline values: CDR1 KGHSH, CDR2 LQKENI. This CDR3 has 15 residues. This clonotype was obtained from a female donor in good health and CMV-seronegative. The chain employs TRBV18 and TRBJ2-7, with 8 bases matching TRBD1. The specimen sequenced was PBMCs. CDR3 region: CASSQEQGVSYEQYF. CDR3 coding DNA: TGTGCCAGCTCACAGGAACAGGGGGTCTCCTACGAGCAGTACTTC.